The rows below give T cell receptor beta chains drawn from one sample of a study of T-cell reconstitution after alpha-beta-depleted transplantation in children. One entry per CDR3 protein, called by TCRdb with MiXCR from the PCR reads. The sample contains hundreds of thousands of distinct CDR3 sequences, 20% to 30% of which appear only once. Sequences were derived from PBMCs, sampled before TCRalphabeta/CD19-depleted stem cell transplant. The receptors were sampled from a girl aged 2 to 9 with Fanconi anemia, due to receive a stem cell transplant. Each CDR3 is given with its conserved first and last residue. D genes are given only for firm matches. Not every row has a clone size; where given, it reads once, few, many or a size class.

j_gene: TRBJ2-7; abundance: few; d_gene: TRBD2; v_gene: TRBV20-1; CDR3nt: TGCAGTGCTAGCACTAGCGGGACCTCCTACGAGCAGTACTTC; CDR3aa: CSASTSGTSYEQYF
j_gene: TRBJ2-2; abundance: .; d_gene: .; v_gene: TRBV5-1; CDR3nt: TGCGCCAGCAGCTTAATAGGGTCGAACACCGGGGAGCTGTTTTTT; CDR3aa: CASSLIGSNTGELFF
j_gene: TRBJ2-7; abundance: many; d_gene: TRBD1; v_gene: TRBV29-1; CDR3nt: TGCAGCGTTCGCCAAGGGGGCCCCTACGAGCAGTACTTC; CDR3aa: CSVRQGGPYEQYF
j_gene: TRBJ2-5; abundance: many; d_gene: .; v_gene: TRBV10-3; CDR3nt: TGTGCCATCAGTGGGTCAGGGCGAGTGGAGACCCAGTACTTC; CDR3aa: CAISGSGRVETQYF
j_gene: TRBJ2-3; abundance: .; d_gene: TRBD2; v_gene: TRBV11-3; CDR3nt: TGTGCCAGCAGCCAACAATCCGGGACTACCCCCACAGATACGCAGTATTTT; CDR3aa: CASSQQSGTTPTDTQYF
j_gene: TRBJ2-3; abundance: .; d_gene: TRBD2; v_gene: TRBV5-1; CDR3nt: TGCGCCAGCAGCTACCACCGGACTAGCGGGGTGTTTAGCACAGATACGCAGTATTTT; CDR3aa: CASSYHRTSGVFSTDTQYF
j_gene: TRBJ2-3; abundance: .; d_gene: .; v_gene: TRBV15; CDR3nt: TGTGCCACCAGCACTGTCCCTAGAATTTCCACAGATACGCAGTATTTT; CDR3aa: CATSTVPRISTDTQYF
j_gene: TRBJ2-5; abundance: .; d_gene: .; v_gene: TRBV7-3; CDR3nt: TGTGCCAGCAGCTTAAATGTTGTCCAGACCCAGTACTTC; CDR3aa: CASSLNVVQTQYF
j_gene: TRBJ2-1; abundance: few; d_gene: .; v_gene: TRBV7-9; CDR3nt: TGTGCCAGCAGCTTCTTGGTTCAAGCAGGCAATGAGCAGTTCTTC; CDR3aa: CASSFLVQAGNEQFF
j_gene: TRBJ2-1; abundance: .; d_gene: TRBD2; v_gene: TRBV6-4; CDR3nt: TGTGCCAGCAGTGAGGGTCAGCGGGACTACAATGAGCAGTTCTTC; CDR3aa: CASSEGQRDYNEQFF
j_gene: TRBJ2-1; abundance: .; d_gene: TRBD1; v_gene: TRBV7-2; CDR3nt: TGTGCCAGCAGCTTAGGTACGACAGGGGGCTCCTACAATGAGCAGTTCTTC; CDR3aa: CASSLGTTGGSYNEQFF
j_gene: TRBJ2-1; abundance: many; d_gene: TRBD2; v_gene: TRBV29-1; CDR3nt: TGCAGCGCCGGACTAGCGGGAGGCCGGCGCAATGAGCAGTTCTTC; CDR3aa: CSAGLAGGRRNEQFF
j_gene: TRBJ2-3; abundance: many; d_gene: .; v_gene: TRBV20-1; CDR3nt: TGCAGTGCTAGTCGGTTCAGCACAGATACGCAGTATTTT; CDR3aa: CSASRFSTDTQYF
j_gene: TRBJ2-7; abundance: .; d_gene: TRBD1; v_gene: TRBV5-1; CDR3nt: TGCGCCAGCAGCTTAACCGGCAGGGGGATGGTATACGAGCAGTACTTC; CDR3aa: CASSLTGRGMVYEQYF
j_gene: TRBJ2-5; abundance: .; d_gene: TRBD1; v_gene: TRBV20-1; CDR3nt: TGCAGTCCACAGACAGGGGGCAGGGAGACCCAGTACTTC; CDR3aa: CSPQTGGRETQYF
j_gene: TRBJ1-2; abundance: .; d_gene: .; v_gene: TRBV20-1; CDR3nt: TGCAGTGCTATTGACAACTATGGCTACACCTTC; CDR3aa: CSAIDNYGYTF
j_gene: TRBJ2-7; abundance: .; d_gene: TRBD1; v_gene: TRBV6-5; CDR3nt: TGTGCCAGCAGTTACCCTGTAGGGACAGGGTCCTACGAGCAGTACTTC; CDR3aa: CASSYPVGTGSYEQYF
j_gene: TRBJ2-7; abundance: .; d_gene: .; v_gene: TRBV29-1; CDR3nt: TGCAGCGTTGTCCTGGGGGTCCCCTACGAGCAGTACTTC; CDR3aa: CSVVLGVPYEQYF
j_gene: TRBJ2-5; abundance: few; d_gene: TRBD1; v_gene: TRBV24-1; CDR3nt: TGTGCCACCAGTGACAGGACAGGGGGTATTCAAGAGACCCAGTACTTC; CDR3aa: CATSDRTGGIQETQYF
j_gene: TRBJ2-7; abundance: many; d_gene: TRBD2; v_gene: TRBV29-1; CDR3nt: TGCAGCGTTGACGGGCTAGCGGGCTACGAGCAGTACTTC; CDR3aa: CSVDGLAGYEQYF
j_gene: TRBJ2-3; abundance: .; d_gene: TRBD1; v_gene: TRBV20-1; CDR3nt: TGCAGTGCTAGAGACCCCCCCGGGACAGGGGGCACAGATACGCAGTATTTT; CDR3aa: CSARDPPGTGGTDTQYF
j_gene: TRBJ1-3; abundance: .; d_gene: .; v_gene: TRBV7-2; CDR3nt: TGTGCCAGCAGCTTAGCAGGGGTAGGAAACACCATATATTTT; CDR3aa: CASSLAGVGNTIYF
j_gene: TRBJ2-1; abundance: many; d_gene: TRBD2; v_gene: TRBV29-1; CDR3nt: TGCAGCGTTGCGACTAGCGGGGGGAATGAGCAGTTCTTC; CDR3aa: CSVATSGGNEQFF
j_gene: TRBJ2-7; abundance: .; d_gene: .; v_gene: TRBV7-3; CDR3nt: TGTGCCAGCAGCCTCGGAATGACGGTCTACGAGCAGTACTTC; CDR3aa: CASSLGMTVYEQYF
j_gene: TRBJ2-3; abundance: many; d_gene: TRBD2; v_gene: TRBV7-9; CDR3nt: TGTGCCAGCAGCTCGACGACTAGCGGGATGATCACAGATACGCAGTATTTT; CDR3aa: CASSSTTSGMITDTQYF
j_gene: TRBJ2-3; abundance: few; d_gene: TRBD1; v_gene: TRBV29-1; CDR3nt: TGCAGCGTTGAAGATTACAGGGGCGCGGTGGATACGCAGTATTTT; CDR3aa: CSVEDYRGAVDTQYF
j_gene: TRBJ2-4; abundance: many; d_gene: .; v_gene: TRBV29-1; CDR3nt: TGCAGCGTGGTCGGGGGTAACATTCAGTACTTC; CDR3aa: CSVVGGNIQYF
j_gene: TRBJ1-5; abundance: many; d_gene: .; v_gene: TRBV20-1; CDR3nt: TGCAGTGCTGGCGGGACAATCCTTAGCAATCAGCCCCAGCATTTT; CDR3aa: CSAGGTILSNQPQHF
j_gene: TRBJ2-3; abundance: few; d_gene: TRBD1; v_gene: TRBV5-1; CDR3nt: TGCGCCAGCAGCTTGACCGGGACAGGGTCCCTCACAGATACGCAGTATTTT; CDR3aa: CASSLTGTGSLTDTQYF
j_gene: TRBJ2-3; abundance: many; d_gene: .; v_gene: TRBV7-2; CDR3nt: TGTGCCAGCAGCCCACGATGGGTTTCGACAGATACGCAGTATTTT; CDR3aa: CASSPRWVSTDTQYF
j_gene: TRBJ2-1; abundance: .; d_gene: .; v_gene: TRBV28; CDR3nt: TGTGCCAGCAGTTTAATGAAGGGGCTACAAGGAAATAAGCAATACAATGAGCAGTTCTTC; CDR3aa: CASSLMKGLQGNKQYNEQFF
j_gene: TRBJ1-2; abundance: .; d_gene: TRBD1; v_gene: TRBV7-9; CDR3nt: TGTGCCACCGCGACAGGGGGTTATGGCTACACCTTC; CDR3aa: CATATGGYGYTF
j_gene: TRBJ1-4; abundance: few; d_gene: .; v_gene: TRBV5-1; CDR3nt: TGCGCCAGCAGCTTGTTTGGCCAGGGAGTGCTGTTTTTT; CDR3aa: CASSLFGQGVLFF
j_gene: TRBJ2-3; abundance: .; d_gene: .; v_gene: TRBV9; CDR3nt: TGTGCCAGCAGCGTTTCCCCTAGCACAGATACGCAGTATTTT; CDR3aa: CASSVSPSTDTQYF
j_gene: TRBJ2-7; abundance: many; d_gene: TRBD1; v_gene: TRBV7-8; CDR3nt: TGTGCCAGCAGCTCCGCGGACAGGGGATACGAGCAGTACTTC; CDR3aa: CASSSADRGYEQYF
j_gene: TRBJ2-7; abundance: many; d_gene: TRBD1; v_gene: TRBV10-3; CDR3nt: TGTGCCATCACGGGGACAGGGCACGACGAGCAGTACTTC; CDR3aa: CAITGTGHDEQYF
j_gene: TRBJ2-3; abundance: .; d_gene: TRBD2; v_gene: TRBV20-1; CDR3nt: TGCAGCAAGACTAGCGGGAGTGCAGATACGCAGTATTTT; CDR3aa: CSKTSGSADTQYF
j_gene: TRBJ2-1; abundance: .; d_gene: .; v_gene: TRBV7-3; CDR3nt: TGTGCCAGCAGCTTATCTGCAGGGAACAATGAGCAGTTCTTC; CDR3aa: CASSLSAGNNEQFF
j_gene: TRBJ2-7; abundance: .; d_gene: .; v_gene: TRBV5-1; CDR3nt: TGCGCCAGCAGCTTCTCCGGGACGGGCTCCTACGAGCAGTACTTC; CDR3aa: CASSFSGTGSYEQYF
j_gene: TRBJ2-4; abundance: once; d_gene: TRBD2; v_gene: TRBV20-1; CDR3nt: TGCAGTGCTAGAGAGGCGGGAGTAGCCAAAAACATTCAGTACTTC; CDR3aa: CSAREAGVAKNIQYF
j_gene: TRBJ2-5; abundance: .; d_gene: TRBD2; v_gene: TRBV12-3/TRBV12-4; CDR3nt: TGTGCCAGCAGTTTCCGTCTAGCGGGGGGGCTGGACCAAGAGACCCAGTACTTC; CDR3aa: CASSFRLAGGLDQETQYF